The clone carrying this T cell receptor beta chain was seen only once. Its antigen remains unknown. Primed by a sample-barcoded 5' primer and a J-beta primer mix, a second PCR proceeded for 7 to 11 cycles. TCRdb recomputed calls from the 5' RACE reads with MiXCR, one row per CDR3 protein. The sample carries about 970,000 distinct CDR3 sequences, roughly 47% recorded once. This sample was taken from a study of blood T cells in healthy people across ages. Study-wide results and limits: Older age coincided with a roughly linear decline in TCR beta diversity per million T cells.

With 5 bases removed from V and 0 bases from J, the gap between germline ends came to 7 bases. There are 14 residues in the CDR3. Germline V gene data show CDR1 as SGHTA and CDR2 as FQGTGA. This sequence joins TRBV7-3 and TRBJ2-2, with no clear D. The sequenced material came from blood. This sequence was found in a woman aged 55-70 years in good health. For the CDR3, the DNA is TGTGCCAGCAGCCCTCCCACGAACACCGGGGAGCTGTTTTTT. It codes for CASSPPTNTGELFF.